This TCR beta chain is drawn from a study of shared clonotypes between healthy human individuals. Study summary: Three plates each covered CD4 naive and memory; CD8 naive two, CD8 memory one.

Study-wide results and caveats: Generation probability values for non-shared clonotypes were lower than those for clonotypes shared by all four donors. Across a few donors, naive CD4 shared 4.5% to 6%, naive CD8 approximately 3.5%, memory CD4 roughly 2.1%, memory CD8 0.4%. Limitation of the genetic and exposure-history diversity represented came from the few donors.

This table comes from immunoSEQ multiplex PCR, and its TCRdb copy is limited to in-frame clones, with some not included. Of roughly 1,800,000 clones listed, about 95% were seen once; the top ten hold roughly 1%. This CDR3 has 15 amino acids. Germline loops: CDR1 LNHDA, CDR2 SQIVND (reference sequence). The trim removed 5 bases at V and 2 bases at J, leaving 6 bases unmatched. Regarding this clone: The antigen remains unidentified.

Cells designated naive CD8 were CD45RO-negative and were positively selected for CCR7, with terminally differentiated effector memory CD45RA+ cells excluded. The sample consisted of naive CD8+ T cells sorted from blood. The chain joins TRBV19 to TRBJ2-7, with 10 bases lining up with TRBD1. This clonotype was sampled from a man aged 18 to 29 in good health. In nucleotides, the CDR3 is TGTGCCAGTAGTTTCGCCGGGACAGGGGCCTACGAGCAGTACTTC. Its protein product is CASSFAGTGAYEQYF.